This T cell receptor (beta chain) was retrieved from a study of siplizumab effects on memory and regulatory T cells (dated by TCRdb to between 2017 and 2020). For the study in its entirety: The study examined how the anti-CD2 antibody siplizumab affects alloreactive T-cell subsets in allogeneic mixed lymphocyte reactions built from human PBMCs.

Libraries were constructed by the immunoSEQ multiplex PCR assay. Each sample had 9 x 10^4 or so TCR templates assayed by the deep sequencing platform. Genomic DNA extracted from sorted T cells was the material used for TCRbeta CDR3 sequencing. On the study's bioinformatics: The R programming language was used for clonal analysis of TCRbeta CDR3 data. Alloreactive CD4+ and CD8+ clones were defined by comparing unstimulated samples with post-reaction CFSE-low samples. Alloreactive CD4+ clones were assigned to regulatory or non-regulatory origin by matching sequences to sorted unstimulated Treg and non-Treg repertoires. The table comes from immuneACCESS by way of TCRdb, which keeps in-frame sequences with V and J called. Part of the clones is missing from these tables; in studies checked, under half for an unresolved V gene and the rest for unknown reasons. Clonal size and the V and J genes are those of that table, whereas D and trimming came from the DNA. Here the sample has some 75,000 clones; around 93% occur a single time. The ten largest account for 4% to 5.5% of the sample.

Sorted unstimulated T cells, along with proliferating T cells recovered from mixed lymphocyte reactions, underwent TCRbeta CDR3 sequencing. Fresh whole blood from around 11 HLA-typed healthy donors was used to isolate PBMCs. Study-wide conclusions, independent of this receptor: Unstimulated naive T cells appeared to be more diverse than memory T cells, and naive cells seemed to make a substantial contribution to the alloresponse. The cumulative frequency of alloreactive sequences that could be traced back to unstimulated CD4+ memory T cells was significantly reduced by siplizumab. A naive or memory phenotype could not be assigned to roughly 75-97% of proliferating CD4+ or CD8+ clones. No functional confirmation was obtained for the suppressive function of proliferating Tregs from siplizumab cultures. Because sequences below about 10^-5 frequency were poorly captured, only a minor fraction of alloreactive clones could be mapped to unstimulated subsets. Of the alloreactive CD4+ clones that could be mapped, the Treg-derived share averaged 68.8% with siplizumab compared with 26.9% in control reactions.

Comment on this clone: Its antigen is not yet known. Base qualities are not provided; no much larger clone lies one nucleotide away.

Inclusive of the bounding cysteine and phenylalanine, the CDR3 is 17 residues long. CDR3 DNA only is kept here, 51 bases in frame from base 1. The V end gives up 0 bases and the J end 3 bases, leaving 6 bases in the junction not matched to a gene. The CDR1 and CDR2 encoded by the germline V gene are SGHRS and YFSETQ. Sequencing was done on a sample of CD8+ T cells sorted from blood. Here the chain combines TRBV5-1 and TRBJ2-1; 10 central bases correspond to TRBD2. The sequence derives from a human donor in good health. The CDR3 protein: CASSLDLAGDLYNEQFF. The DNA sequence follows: TGCGCCAGCAGCTTGGATCTAGCGGGGGATCTCTACAATGAGCAGTTCTTC. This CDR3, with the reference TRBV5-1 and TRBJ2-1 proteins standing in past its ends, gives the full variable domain KAGVTQTPRYLIKTRGQQVTLSCSPISGHRSVSWYQQTPGQGLQFLFEYFSETQRNKGNFPGRFSGRQFSNSRSEMNVSTLELGDSALYLCASSLDLAGDLYNEQFFGPGTRLTVL.